The 2 T cell receptor beta chains reported below all come from one sample, sequenced in a study of T cell responses to AZD1222 COVID-19 vaccine. Profiling relied on immunoSEQ multiplex PCR, and the TCRdb table lists in-frame clones only, not all of them. In the table there are about 140,000 clones, approximately 83% of which are singletons. The sample consisted of peripheral blood, taken on day 0 of AZD1222 vaccination. These receptors came from an adult in good health.

The chain couples TRBV18 to TRBJ1-3; possible D gene TRBD1, 5 bases. Trimming took off 0 bases at V and 0 bases at J, with 18 bases between the two ends. CDR1 is KGHSH and CDR2 is LQKENI in the germline V gene. The CDR3 length is 19 residues. The CDR3 DNA is TGTGCCAGCTCACCACCGGGACGGAGTAAACTAAGCTCTGGAAACACCATATATTTT. Protein: CASSPPGRSKLSSGNTIYF.

This clone was detected a few times. The rearrangement uses TRBV6-5 and TRBJ2-1; 9 bases agree with TRBD2. J gave up 7 bases and V 1 base, and 5 bases lay outside the gene matches. The CDR3 has 15 residues. Germline V gene sequence: CDR1 MNHEY, CDR2 SVGAGI. The DNA for the CDR3 is TGTGCCAGCAGTTACTACCCAGCGGGGGGTAATGAGCAGTTCTTC. Translated, it gives CASSYYPAGGNEQFF.